These 28 T cell receptor beta chains share one sample of origin, sequenced in a study of cytomegalovirus exposure and HLA in healthy donors. The PCR used 60 Vbeta and 13 Jbeta primers. Clones were sequenced by immunoSEQ multiplex PCR, and TCRdb holds only the in-frame ones, with some missing. The data contain over 60,000 clones, roughly 77% of them singletons. Sequencing used PBMCs. The receptor source for this set is a woman aged 25 to 45 in good health and CMV-seronegative.

A few counts support this clone. This chain connects TRBV6-5 to TRBJ2-7; 8 bases are shared with TRBD2. Losses at the gene ends were 7 bases for V and 4 bases for J; bases not matched to a gene: 9. CDR1 and CDR2 from the germline V gene are MNHEY and SVGAGI. The CDR3 sequence is 14 residues long. The CDR3 protein is CASTLGRAFYEQYF. DNA of the CDR3: TGTGCCAGCACCCTCGGGAGGGCCTTTTACGAGCAGTACTTC.

V is TRBV10-2 and J is TRBJ2-3; 7 nucleotides align to TRBD2. Germline CDR1 WSHSY, CDR2 SAAADI. Trimming removed 6 bases from V and 1 base from J; junction bases left unmatched: 4. The CDR3 sequence is 14 residues long. CDR3 DNA sequence: TGCGCCAGCAGAGCACTAGCGCGCACAGATACGCAGTATTTT. Protein sequence: CASRALARTDTQYF.

This clone was detected only a few times. This chain joins TRBV2 and TRBJ1-5, with D unresolved. Germline V gene sequence: CDR1 SNHLY, CDR2 FYNNEI. The CDR3 length is 15 residues. Trimming pared 2 bases from V and 0 bases from J, leaving 8 bases between. Written as DNA, the CDR3 is TGTGCCAGCAGTGAAAACAGAGCTAGCAATCAGCCCCAGCATTTT. Encoded protein: CASSENRASNQPQHF.

This sequence joins TRBV7-9 and TRBJ2-3; TRBD2 matches 7 bases. V gave up 0 bases and J gave up 11 bases; unmatched junction bases: 14. The CDR3 is 16 amino acids. Germline CDR1 reads SEHNR; CDR2 reads FQNEAQ (reference sequence). CDR3 in DNA: TGTGCCAGCAGCTTAGCGTGGAGCGAGCGTTGGGAGGGGCAGTATTTT. Protein: CASSLAWSERWEGQYF.

The chain links TRBV6-1 to TRBJ1-2; unclear D gene. V lost 2 bases, J lost 4 bases, and 8 bases lay in between. This CDR3 is 13 amino acids long. CDR1 is MNHNS, CDR2 SASEGT, per germline. The CDR3 loop is CASSESRGYGYTF. The CDR3 DNA follows: TGTGCCAGCAGTGAATCACGGGGCTATGGCTACACCTTC.

The rearrangement joins TRBV27 to TRBJ1-1; tentative D call: TRBD1 (5 bases). Germline V CDR1 and CDR2: MNHEY, SMNVEV (reference sequence). Trimming removed 3 bases from V and 6 bases from J, with 14 bases in between. The CDR3 spans 14 residues. CDR3 sequence: CASSLSGLVAEAFF. For the CDR3, the DNA is TGTGCCAGCAGTTTGTCAGGGTTGGTGGCTGAAGCTTTCTTT.

The CDR3 nucleotides read TGTGCCAGCAGTGAATTCGGACGGGAGGGAGAGACCCAGTACTTC. Amino acid sequence: CASSEFGREGETQYF. The genes are TRBV25-1 and TRBJ2-5; 8 nucleotides agree with TRBD2. V trimming: 1 base; J trimming: 4 bases; junction bases outside the gene matches: 5. CDR3 length: 15 residues. Germline values: CDR1 MGHDK, CDR2 SYGVNS.

J is TRBJ1-2 and V is TRBV5-4; D perhaps matches TRBD1 (5 bases). V dropped 2 bases and J dropped 1 base, with 12 bases sitting between them. The CDR3 sequence is 15 residues long. Germline-derived CDR1 and CDR2 are SGHNT and YYREEE (reference sequence). The CDR3 protein is CASSFRGGGNYGYTF. CDR3 coding DNA: TGTGCCAGCAGCTTTCGCGGGGGAGGTAACTATGGCTACACCTTC.

This clone was detected only once. The V call is TRBV10-3, the J call TRBJ1-6; D possibly corresponds to TRBD1 (5 bases). The germline V and J ends were trimmed by 5 bases and 5 bases, with 10 bases remaining between them. In germline, CDR1 is ENHRY, CDR2 SYGVKD. The CDR3 is made up of 14 amino acids. CDR3 region: CAISRETDNSPLHF. Written as DNA, the CDR3 is TGTGCCATCAGTCGAGAGACAGATAATTCACCCCTCCACTTT.

This clone was detected only a few times. The J gene is TRBJ2-1, the V gene TRBV5-1; a weak D match, TRBD2 (6 bases). Germline V lookup: CDR1 SGHRS, CDR2 YFSETQ. This CDR3 spans 15 amino acids. Trimming removed 2 bases from V and 6 bases from J, with 15 bases in between. The DNA of the CDR3 is TGCGCCAGCAGCTTCAGTGGAGGGGACGTCAATGAGCAGTTCTTC. This translates into CASSFSGGDVNEQFF.

The CDR3 region has the DNA TGTGCCAGCAGTGAAGTTGGGACTTTCAGCTCTGGAAACACCATATATTTT. Amino acid sequence: CASSEVGTFSSGNTIYF. The rearrangement uses TRBV6-1 and TRBJ1-3, with a tentative D call TRBD1 (5 bases). The CDR3 runs to 17 residues. With 1 base removed from V and 0 bases from J, the gap between germline ends came to 13 bases. Germline CDR1 MNHNS, CDR2 SASEGT.

The rearrangement links TRBV9 to TRBJ1-1, with a weak D call TRBD1 (6 bases). Germline V gene sequence: CDR1 SGDLS, CDR2 YYNGEE. V lost 3 bases to trimming and J lost 6 bases, with 18 bases between them. The CDR3 contains 15 residues. CDR3 loop: CASSALGTSFAEAFF. The CDR3 DNA sequence: TGTGCCAGCAGCGCCCTGGGGACATCTTTTGCTGAAGCTTTCTTT.

This chain uses TRBV28 with TRBJ1-1; D might be TRBD1 (6 bases). The CDR3 has 15 residues. From germline, CDR1 is MDHEN and CDR2 SYDVKM. V lost 6 bases to trimming and J lost 0 bases, with 14 bases between them. The CDR3 bases are TGTGCCAGCAGACAAAAGGGGGGGATGAACACTGAAGCTTTCTTT. It translates to CASRQKGGMNTEAFF.

This clone has just a few counts. The chain links TRBV27 to TRBJ1-1; 9 bases are a match to TRBD1. Germline CDR1 is MNHEY and CDR2 is SMNVEV (reference sequence). The CDR3 totals 13 residues. After removal of 5 bases from V and 8 bases from J, the junction contained 6 bases not matched to a gene. CDR3 residues: CASSPLTGGEAFF. The CDR3 DNA is TGTGCCAGCAGTCCTTTGACAGGGGGGGAAGCTTTCTTT.

V usage is TRBV25-1 and J usage is TRBJ2-7; TRBD1 aligns across 7 bases. V was clipped by 7 bases and J by 4 bases; unmatched bases: 10. This CDR3 is built from 14 residues. Germline V CDR1 and CDR2: MGHDK, SYGVNS. This CDR3 is CASKDRVWLYEQYV. The DNA of the CDR3 is TGTGCCAGCAAAGACAGGGTGTGGCTTTACGAGCAGTACGTC.

The table lists this clone with a count of one. V and J are TRBV27 and TRBJ2-2; 9 bases agree with TRBD2. Germline V lookup: CDR1 MNHEY, CDR2 SMNVEV (reference sequence). V was clipped by 4 bases and J by 4 bases; unmatched bases: 7. The CDR3 runs to 16 residues. The CDR3 is CASSSLAGAGTGELFF. Here the CDR3 DNA reads TGTGCCAGCAGTTCATTAGCGGGAGCGGGCACCGGGGAGCTGTTTTTT.

This clone is categorized as medium-sized (0.01 to 0.1%). The V call is TRBV6-5, the J call TRBJ2-1; a weak D match, TRBD2 (5 bases). The CDR3 is 15 amino acids. Germline V gene lookup returns CDR1 MNHEY and CDR2 SVGAGI. Trimming cost V 5 bases and J 0 bases, with 11 bases left between them. CDR3 bases: TGTGCCAGCAGTATTAGCGAGAGCTCCTACAATGAGCAGTTCTTC. The encoded protein is CASSISESSYNEQFF.

This rearrangement joins TRBV11-3 to TRBJ1-1; tentatively, D is TRBD1 (6 bases). Germline lookup yields CDR1 SGHNT and CDR2 YENEEA. The CDR3 runs to 15 residues. Trimming shortened V by 1 base and J by 4 bases, and 13 bases separated the two germline ends. In DNA form, the CDR3 reads TGTGCCAGCAGCTTAGGGAGCGGCAGGGGCACTGAAGCTTTCTTT. Amino acids: CASSLGSGRGTEAFF.

A single count supports this clone. The chain combines TRBV7-9 with TRBJ2-6, with D perhaps TRBD1 (6 bases). In germline, CDR1 is SEHNR, CDR2 FQNEAQ (reference sequence). CDR3 length: 17 residues. Trimming shortened V by 3 bases and J by 0 bases, and 12 bases separated the two germline ends. Written as DNA, the CDR3 is TGTGCCAGCAGCTTTAAGACAGGACTCTCTGGGGCCAACGTCCTGACTTTC. The encoded protein is CASSFKTGLSGANVLTF. The full variable domain, in which reference TRBV7-9 and TRBJ2-6 provide the parts outside the CDR3, is DTGVSQNPRHKITKRGQNVTFRCDPISEHNRLYWYRQTLGQGPEFLTYFQNEAQLEKSRLLSDRFSAERPKGSFSTLEIQRTEQGDSAMYLCASSFKTGLSGANVLTFGAGSRLTVL.

The chain carries TRBV4-3 and TRBJ2-2; TRBD2 matches at 10 bases. Trimming at V came to 4 bases and at J to 6 bases, leaving 8 bases not matched to a gene. CDR1 and CDR2 from the germline V gene are LGHNA and YSLEER. This CDR3 is built from 16 residues. As DNA, the CDR3 is TGCGCCAGCAGCCCGGGGACTAGCGCATCCCCCGGGGAGCTGTTTTTT. As protein: CASSPGTSASPGELFF.

The gene calls are TRBV2 and TRBJ2-2; 10 nucleotides match TRBD1. CDR1 is SNHLY, CDR2 FYNNEI, per germline. This CDR3 has 16 amino acids. Trimming took 4 bases from V and 1 from J; bases not matched to a gene: 3. The CDR3 sequence is CASSVGTGVNTGELFF. CDR3 DNA: TGTGCCAGCAGTGTAGGGACAGGGGTGAACACCGGGGAGCTGTTTTTT.

This sequence joins TRBV9 and TRBJ2-1, with TRBD2 matching 9 bases. V dropped 4 bases and J dropped 6; count of bases not matched to a gene: 8. In germline, CDR1 is SGDLS, CDR2 YYNGEE. The CDR3 length is 15 residues. The CDR3 spells CASSPRLAGSNEQFF. The CDR3 DNA reads TGTGCCAGCAGCCCCCGGCTAGCGGGAAGCAATGAGCAGTTCTTC.

The chain is built from TRBV5-1 and TRBJ1-2; no definite D call. The V end was cut by 4 bases, the J end by 1 base, with 5 bases between. The CDR3 spans 12 residues. Germline CDR1 is SGHRS and CDR2 is YFSETQ. This CDR3 is CASSAVNYGYTF. CDR3 nucleotide sequence: TGCGCCAGCAGCGCGGTTAACTATGGCTACACCTTC.

The chain combines TRBV9 with TRBJ2-1; D is perhaps TRBD2 (6 bases). There are 13 residues in the CDR3. V shed 0 bases and J shed 6 bases, with 7 bases lying between them. Germline V CDR1 and CDR2: SGDLS, YYNGEE. CDR3 residues: CASSVDSGNEQFF. CDR3 nucleotide sequence: TGTGCCAGCAGCGTAGATAGCGGCAATGAGCAGTTCTTC.

This rearrangement joins TRBV28 to TRBJ2-7; D gene ambiguous. Trimming left V 5 bases short and J 0 bases short, with 8 bases between. Germline CDR1 and CDR2: MDHEN and SYDVKM. CDR3 length equals 13 residues. The CDR3 spells CASSDTLSYEQYF. CDR3 DNA sequence: TGTGCCAGCAGTGACACCCTCTCCTACGAGCAGTACTTC.

Notes on this clone: One end of the junction does not line up with germline, which may come from a read error. J is TRBJ2-1 and V is TRBV10-2; 8 bases agree with TRBD2. Germline V gene lookup returns CDR1 WSHSY and CDR2 SAAADI. The CDR3 has 15 residues. CDR3 protein: CASTLTGGNYNEQLF. The CDR3 nucleotides are TGCGCCAGCACCCTAACGGGAGGGAACTACAATGAGCAGCTCTTC.

This chain uses TRBV6-4 with TRBJ2-1, with TRBD1 matching 7 bases. CDR1 is MRHNA, CDR2 SNTAGT, per germline. V shed 5 bases and J 1 base; nucleotides not matched to a gene: 11. CDR3 length: 17 amino acids. This CDR3 reads CASSTLPTGSSYNEQFF. CDR3 DNA sequence: TGTGCCAGCAGTACCCTCCCGACAGGGAGTTCCTACAATGAGCAGTTCTTC.

This clone was seen a single time. The genes are TRBV7-2 and TRBJ2-7; no clear D gene. CDR1 is SGHTA and CDR2 is FQGNSA in the germline V gene. The V end lost 5 bases, the J end lost 2 bases, and 10 bases lay between the germline ends. This CDR3 spans 13 amino acids. The CDR3 nucleotides read TGTGCCAGCAGCCCCGCTACTACCTACGAGCAGTACTTC. Amino acids: CASSPATTYEQYF. The full variable domain, completed using reference TRBV7-2 and TRBJ2-7, is GAGVSQSPSNKVTEKGKDVELRCDPISGHTALYWYRQSLGQGLEFLIYFQGNSAPDKSGLPSDRFSAERTGGSVSTLTIQRTQQEDSAVYLCASSPATTYEQYFGPGTRLTVT.